The clone carrying this T cell receptor (beta chain) was counted ten times or more. Unmatched junction bases numbered 11, after V lost 7 bases and J lost 4 bases. The CDR3 length is 15 residues. This sample stems from a study of T cells in Graves' hyperthyroidism and ophthalmopathy. The investigators amplified TCR beta CDR3 regions from RNA transcripts. During a first-round RT-PCR of the TCR CDR3, the HTBI primer set was used. TCRdb used MiXCR to reprocess the multiplex PCR reads, holding one entry per CDR3 protein. The sample holds 300,000 to 450,000 distinct CDR3 sequences; about 15% are singletons and the top ten take approximately 32%.

Sequenced: blood. The TCR was taken from a young woman with Graves' hyperthyroidism. This rearrangement joins TRBV12-3 or TRBV12-4 to TRBJ2-7; the match to TRBD2 covers 9 bases. In DNA form, the CDR3 reads TGTGCCAGCACCGAGGCCCTAGCGGGAAAGTACGAGCAGTACTTC. Its translation: CASTEALAGKYEQYF.